This T cell receptor beta chain was profiled in a study of T cell repertoires in cytomegalovirus infection. On the study more broadly: Alongside well-studied HLA-B-restricted CMV epitopes, recently identified HLA-C-restricted CMV epitopes were also used. Public TCR beta signature analysis indicated the presence of both CMV infection and matching HLA type. Study findings and constraints: Based on cumulative public TCR beta family frequency, carriers of CMV plus the relevant HLA were identified. CMV-specific TCR beta clonotypes restricted by HLA-C were the ones dominating the ex vivo response.

This clonotype was observed a handful of times. Its antigen is unknown. Via MiXCR, TCRdb re-called the reads, giving one row per CDR3 protein. The data contain about half a million distinct CDR3 sequences, under 55% of them singletons. V lost 3 bases to trimming and J lost 5 bases, with 16 bases between them. The CDR3 loop spans 15 amino acids. Germline CDR1 SGHVT, CDR2 SQSDAQ. V gene TRBV7-4 combines with J gene TRBJ2-5, with D possibly being TRBD1 (5 bases). The source material was cultured PBMCs, sampled from culture after CMV antigen stimulation. The source of this sequence is a human donor in good health (CMV status not recorded). Some clones in this sample may be carry-over from other donors' samples. The CDR3 DNA follows: TGTGCCAGCAGCTTTCCTCAGGGAACCCACGAGACCCAGTACTTC. Protein sequence: CASSFPQGTHETQYF.